This is a list of T cell receptor beta chains from one sample in a study of early T cells in non-severe SARS-CoV-2 infection. TCRdb fed the 5' RACE reads into MiXCR, producing one record per CDR3 protein. The repertoire holds 42,000 or so distinct CDR3 sequences, with approximately 6.2% as singletons. Sequenced material: whole blood, taken at baseline. Receptor source: an adult who was a healthcare worker with PCR-confirmed SARS-CoV-2 infection or an uninfected control (not recorded which). Each CDR3 is given with its conserved first and last residue. The order of the fields is D gene, J gene, clone size, V gene, CDR3 DNA, CDR3 protein. A D gene is named only where the DNA matches it firmly. Rows may omit the clone size; those that give it use once, few, many or a size class.

>TRBD1|TRBJ1-5|many|TRBV7-2
TGTGCCAGCAGCTTAGGGACAGGGGACAATCAGCCCCAGCATTTT
CASSLGTGDNQPQHF
>NA|TRBJ1-1|many|TRBV6-6
TGTGCCAGCAGTGACCGACCCAACACTGAAGCTTTCTTT
CASSDRPNTEAFF
>NA|TRBJ2-1|many|TRBV12-3/TRBV12-4
TGTGCCACTAGTCCTGGTTCCTCCTACAATGAGCAGTTCTTC
CATSPGSSYNEQFF
>TRBD1|TRBJ2-2|many|TRBV7-8
TGTGCCAGCAGCTTCAGGACAGGGCGGACCGGGGAGCTGTTTTTT
CASSFRTGRTGELFF
>NA|TRBJ2-5|many|TRBV7-2
TGTGCCAGCAGCCCCGTAACAGGGCATACGGAGACCCAGTACTTC
CASSPVTGHTETQYF
>NA|TRBJ2-7|NA|TRBV12-3/TRBV12-4
TGTGCCAGCACCCCGGGACGCCCGCCCTACGAGCAGTACTTC
CASTPGRPPYEQYF
>NA|TRBJ1-2|NA|TRBV14
TGTGCCAGCAGCCTCGGCTTACAGGGCCTTGGCTACACCTTC
CASSLGLQGLGYTF
>TRBD1|TRBJ2-7|few|TRBV6-1
TGTGCCAGCAGTGGAAGACGGACAGGGGGCTTCAACGAGCAGTACTTC
CASSGRRTGGFNEQYF
>TRBD2|TRBJ2-3|many|TRBV5-1
TGCGCCAGCAGCAGCCGGACTAGCGGGGGCACAGATACGCAGTATTTT
CASSSRTSGGTDTQYF
>TRBD1|TRBJ1-6|many|TRBV19
TGTGCCAGTCATCTGGGGACAGGGGCGAATAATTCACCCCTCCACTTT
CASHLGTGANNSPLHF
>NA|TRBJ1-1|few|TRBV5-4
TGTGCCAGCCCAGGGTATTCGGACACTGAAGCTTTCTTT
CASPGYSDTEAFF
>TRBD1|TRBJ2-5|few|TRBV18
TGTGCCAGCTCGCGCCGCGACAGGGGGCAACAAGAGACCCAGTACTTC
CASSRRDRGQQETQYF
>NA|TRBJ1-6|few|TRBV27
TGTGCCTCCCAGCCCAATTCACCCCTCCACTTT
CASQPNSPLHF
>NA|TRBJ1-3|many|TRBV14
TGTGCCAGCAGCCGGACAACCAACTCTGGAAACACCATATATTTT
CASSRTTNSGNTIYF
>TRBD1|TRBJ2-3|many|TRBV5-1
TGCGCCAGTGACAGGGGGAACACAGATACGCAGTATTTT
CASDRGNTDTQYF
>NA|TRBJ2-7|NA|TRBV29-1
TGCAGCGTTCTAACCCAGGGGCAAGGGACCTACGAGCAGTACTTC
CSVLTQGQGTYEQYF
>TRBD2|TRBJ2-1|few|TRBV30
TGTGCCTGGAGTGTAAAGGGACTAGCGGGGGAAGAGCAGTTCTTC
CAWSVKGLAGEEQFF
>NA|TRBJ1-5|NA|TRBV29-1
TGCAGCGTTTCAGAGAATAGCAATCAGCCCCAGCATTTT
CSVSENSNQPQHF
>NA|TRBJ1-4|few|TRBV12-3/TRBV12-4
TGTGCCAGCAAAAAACAGGCAACTAATGAAAAACTGTTTTTT
CASKKQATNEKLFF
>NA|TRBJ2-5|few|TRBV29-1
TGCAGCGTTGATGTGGGGGAAGAGACCCAGTACTTC
CSVDVGEETQYF
>NA|TRBJ2-2|many|TRBV20-1
TGCAGTGCTAGAGATCGGCCGGGGTTTTTCGGATTTAACACCGGGGAGCTGTTTTTT
CSARDRPGFFGFNTGELFF
>NA|TRBJ2-1|many|TRBV18
TGTGCCAGCTCACCTAGCGCGGGGTACTACAATGAGCAGTTCTTC
CASSPSAGYYNEQFF
>NA|TRBJ2-3|many|TRBV6-5
TGTGCCAGCAGTTACAGGACAGATACGCAGTATTTT
CASSYRTDTQYF
>NA|TRBJ1-1|NA|TRBV30
TGTGCCCGGAGTGTACAGACTGAAGCTTTCTTT
CARSVQTEAFF
>TRBD1|TRBJ1-2|many|TRBV6-5
TGTGCCAGCAGTTACAGGGGGCATGGCTACACCTTC
CASSYRGHGYTF
>NA|TRBJ2-3|NA|TRBV7-2
TGTGCCAGCAGCTTATGGGGGGAGACGCAGTATTTT
CASSLWGETQYF
>NA|TRBJ1-5|many|TRBV7-6
TGTGCCAGCAGCTTATACCCCAGACAGGAGCGCAATCAGCCCCAGCATTTT
CASSLYPRQERNQPQHF
>TRBD1|TRBJ2-3|many|TRBV12-3/TRBV12-4
TGTGCCAGCAGGGCCGGGACAGGGACCACAGATACGCAGTATTTT
CASRAGTGTTDTQYF
>TRBD2|TRBJ2-2|few|TRBV28
TGTGCCAGCAGTACCCTGGGGGGGAACGCCGGGGAGCTGTTTTTT
CASSTLGGNAGELFF
>NA|TRBJ1-1|NA|TRBV11-2
TGTGCCAGCAGCTTAGATGTGCGTAACACTGAAGCTTTCTTT
CASSLDVRNTEAFF
>NA|TRBJ2-6|many|TRBV4-1
TGCGCCAGCAGCCAAGGGGCAGGAACCTCTGGGGCCAACGTCCTGACTTTC
CASSQGAGTSGANVLTF
>NA|TRBJ2-7|few|TRBV4-3
TGCGCCAGCAGCCAAGTAAGGGGCTACGAGCAGTACTTC
CASSQVRGYEQYF
>NA|TRBJ2-1|NA|TRBV19
TGTGCCAGTAGTATAAGGGGGGAACTCAATGAGCAGTTCTTC
CASSIRGELNEQFF
>NA|TRBJ1-1|many|TRBV6-5
TGTGCCAGCAGAGGACAGATGAACACTGAAGCTTTCTTT
CASRGQMNTEAFF
>TRBD1|TRBJ1-2|many|TRBV6-5
TGTGCCAGCAGACTGACAGGGATCCCTGGCTACACCTTC
CASRLTGIPGYTF